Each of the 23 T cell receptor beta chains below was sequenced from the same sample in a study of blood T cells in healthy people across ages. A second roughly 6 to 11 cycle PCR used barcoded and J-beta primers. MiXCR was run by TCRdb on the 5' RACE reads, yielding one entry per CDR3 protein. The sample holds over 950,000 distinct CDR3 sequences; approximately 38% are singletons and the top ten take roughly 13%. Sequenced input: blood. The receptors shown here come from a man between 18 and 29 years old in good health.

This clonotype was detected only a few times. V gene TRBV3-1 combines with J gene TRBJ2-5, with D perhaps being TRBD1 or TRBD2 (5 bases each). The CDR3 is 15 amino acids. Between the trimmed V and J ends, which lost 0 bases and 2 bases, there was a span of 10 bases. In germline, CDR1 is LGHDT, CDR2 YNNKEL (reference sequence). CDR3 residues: CASSQDRDGQETQYF. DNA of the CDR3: TGTGCCAGCAGCCAAGATCGGGACGGACAAGAGACCCAGTACTTC.

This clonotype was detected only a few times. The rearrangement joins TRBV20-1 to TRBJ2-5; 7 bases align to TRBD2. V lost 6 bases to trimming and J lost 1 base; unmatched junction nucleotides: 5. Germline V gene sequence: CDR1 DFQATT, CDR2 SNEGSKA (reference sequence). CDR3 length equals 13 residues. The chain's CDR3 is CSAARLAQETQYF. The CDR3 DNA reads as TGCAGTGCCGCCCGACTAGCCCAAGAGACCCAGTACTTC.

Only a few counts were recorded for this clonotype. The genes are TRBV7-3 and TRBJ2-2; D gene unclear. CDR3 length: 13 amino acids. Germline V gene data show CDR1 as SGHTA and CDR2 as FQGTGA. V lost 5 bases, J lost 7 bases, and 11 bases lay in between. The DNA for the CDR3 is TGTGCCAGCAGCCCTCCAGCTGGCGGGGAGCTGTTTTTT. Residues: CASSPPAGGELFF.

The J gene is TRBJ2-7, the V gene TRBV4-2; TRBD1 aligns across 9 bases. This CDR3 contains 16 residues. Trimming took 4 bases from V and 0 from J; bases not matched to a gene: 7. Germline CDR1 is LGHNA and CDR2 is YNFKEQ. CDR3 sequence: CASSLGEGQGSYEQYF. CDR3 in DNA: TGTGCCAGCAGCCTCGGCGAGGGACAGGGCTCCTACGAGCAGTACTTC.

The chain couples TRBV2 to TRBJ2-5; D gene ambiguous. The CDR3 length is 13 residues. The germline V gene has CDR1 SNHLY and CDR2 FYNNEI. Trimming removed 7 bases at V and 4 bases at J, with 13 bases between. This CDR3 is CASTSRERETQYF. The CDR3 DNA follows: TGTGCCAGCACTAGTAGGGAACGAGAGACCCAGTACTTC.

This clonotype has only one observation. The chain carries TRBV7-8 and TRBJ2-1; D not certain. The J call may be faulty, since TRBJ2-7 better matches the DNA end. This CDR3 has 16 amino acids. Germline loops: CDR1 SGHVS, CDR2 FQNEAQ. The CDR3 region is CASSLISGYSYNEQYF. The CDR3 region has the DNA TGTGCCAGCAGCTTAATTTCCGGTTACTCCTACAATGAGCAGTACTTC.

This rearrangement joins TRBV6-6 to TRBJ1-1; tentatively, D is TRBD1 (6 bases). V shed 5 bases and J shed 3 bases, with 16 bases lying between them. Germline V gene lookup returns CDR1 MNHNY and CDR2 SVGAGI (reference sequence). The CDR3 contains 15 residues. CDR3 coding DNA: TGTGCCAGCAGTCCACCCAAGACAGGTTACACTGAAGCTTTCTTT. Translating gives CASSPPKTGYTEAFF.

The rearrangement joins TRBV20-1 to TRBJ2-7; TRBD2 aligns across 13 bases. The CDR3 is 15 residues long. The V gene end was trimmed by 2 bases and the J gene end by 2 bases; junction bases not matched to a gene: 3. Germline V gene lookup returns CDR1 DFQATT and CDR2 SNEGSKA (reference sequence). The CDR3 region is CSARSGTSGTYEQYF. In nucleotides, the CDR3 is TGCAGTGCTAGATCCGGGACTAGCGGGACCTACGAGCAGTACTTC.

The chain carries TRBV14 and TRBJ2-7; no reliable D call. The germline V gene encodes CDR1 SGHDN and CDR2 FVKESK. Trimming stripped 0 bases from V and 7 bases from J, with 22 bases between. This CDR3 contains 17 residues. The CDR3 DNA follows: TGTGCCAGCAGCCAAGAGAGGTCCGCCAGCTCCTACAATGAGCAGTACTTC. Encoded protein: CASSQERSASSYNEQYF.

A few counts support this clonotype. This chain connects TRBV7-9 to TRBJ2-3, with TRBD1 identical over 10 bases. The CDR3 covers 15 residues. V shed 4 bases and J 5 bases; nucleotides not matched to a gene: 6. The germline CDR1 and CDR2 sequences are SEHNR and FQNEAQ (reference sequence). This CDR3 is CASSSGQGIQDTQYF. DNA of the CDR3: TGTGCCAGCAGCTCGGGACAGGGGATTCAAGATACGCAGTATTTT.

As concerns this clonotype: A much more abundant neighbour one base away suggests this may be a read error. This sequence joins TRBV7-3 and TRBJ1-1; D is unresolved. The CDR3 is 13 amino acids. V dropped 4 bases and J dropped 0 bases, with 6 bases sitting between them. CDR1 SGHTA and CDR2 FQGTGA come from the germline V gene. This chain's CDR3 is CASSWDMNTEAFF. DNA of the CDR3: TGTGCCAGCAGCTGGGATATGAACACTGAAGCTTTCTTT.

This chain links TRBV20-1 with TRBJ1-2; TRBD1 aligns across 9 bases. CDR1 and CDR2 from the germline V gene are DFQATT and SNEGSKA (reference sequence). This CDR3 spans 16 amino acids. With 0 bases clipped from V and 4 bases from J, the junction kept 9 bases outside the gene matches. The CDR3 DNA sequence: TGCAGTGCTAGAGATGCCCCCCACAGGGGGCTCTATGGCTACACCTTC. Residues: CSARDAPHRGLYGYTF.

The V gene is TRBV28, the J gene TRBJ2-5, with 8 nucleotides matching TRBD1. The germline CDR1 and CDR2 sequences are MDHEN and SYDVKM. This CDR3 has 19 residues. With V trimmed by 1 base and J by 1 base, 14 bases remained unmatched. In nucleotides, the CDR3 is TGTGCCAGCAGTTTATCTTTGCAAAGGACAGGGACAACCCAAGAGACCCAGTACTTC. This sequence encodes CASSLSLQRTGTTQETQYF.

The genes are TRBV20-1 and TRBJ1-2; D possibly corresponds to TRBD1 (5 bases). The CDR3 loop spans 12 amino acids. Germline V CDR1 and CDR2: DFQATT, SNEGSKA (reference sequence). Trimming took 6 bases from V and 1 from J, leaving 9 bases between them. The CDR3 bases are TGCAGTGCCTTACAGGATAACTATGGCTACACCTTC. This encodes CSALQDNYGYTF.

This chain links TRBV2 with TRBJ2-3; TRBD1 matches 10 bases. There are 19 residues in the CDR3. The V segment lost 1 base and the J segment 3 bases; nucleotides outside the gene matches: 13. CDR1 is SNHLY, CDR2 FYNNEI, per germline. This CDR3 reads CASSEESDGTGDSTDTQYF. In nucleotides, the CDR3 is TGTGCCAGCAGTGAAGAATCTGACGGGACAGGGGATTCGACAGATACGCAGTATTTT.

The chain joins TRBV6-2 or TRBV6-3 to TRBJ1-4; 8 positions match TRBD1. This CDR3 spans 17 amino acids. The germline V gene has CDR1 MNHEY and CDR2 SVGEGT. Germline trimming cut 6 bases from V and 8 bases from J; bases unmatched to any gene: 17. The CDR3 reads CASSWTRDRPDGEKLFF. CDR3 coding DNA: TGTGCCAGCAGCTGGACCCGGGACAGGCCTGACGGGGAAAAACTGTTTTTT.

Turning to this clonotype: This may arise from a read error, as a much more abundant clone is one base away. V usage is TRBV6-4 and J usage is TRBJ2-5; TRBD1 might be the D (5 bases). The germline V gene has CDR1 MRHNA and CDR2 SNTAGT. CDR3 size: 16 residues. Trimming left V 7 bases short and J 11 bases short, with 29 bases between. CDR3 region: CASISRARIIHNEQYF. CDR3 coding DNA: TGTGCCAGCATATCCAGGGCGAGGATTATACACAATGAGCAGTACTTC.

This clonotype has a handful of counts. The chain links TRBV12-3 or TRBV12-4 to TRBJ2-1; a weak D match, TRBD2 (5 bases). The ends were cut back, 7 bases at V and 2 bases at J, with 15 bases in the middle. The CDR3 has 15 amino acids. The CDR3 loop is CASMPSRGPYNEQFF. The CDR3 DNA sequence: TGTGCCAGCATGCCCTCTCGCGGGCCCTACAATGAGCAGTTCTTC.

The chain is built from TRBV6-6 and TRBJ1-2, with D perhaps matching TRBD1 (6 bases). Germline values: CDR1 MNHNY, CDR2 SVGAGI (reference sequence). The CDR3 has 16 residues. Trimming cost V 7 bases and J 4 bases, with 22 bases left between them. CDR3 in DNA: TGTGCCAGCAAACAGGGTTCTGGTTCTTACTTCTATGGCTACACCTTC. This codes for CASKQGSGSYFYGYTF.

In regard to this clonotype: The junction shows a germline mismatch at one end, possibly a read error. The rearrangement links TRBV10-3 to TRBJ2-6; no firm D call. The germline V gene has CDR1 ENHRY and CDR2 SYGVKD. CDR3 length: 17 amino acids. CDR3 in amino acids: CVISTGQRVAGANVLTF. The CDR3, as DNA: TGTGTCATCAGTACGGGCCAAAGGGTAGCTGGGGCCAACGTCCTGACTTTC.

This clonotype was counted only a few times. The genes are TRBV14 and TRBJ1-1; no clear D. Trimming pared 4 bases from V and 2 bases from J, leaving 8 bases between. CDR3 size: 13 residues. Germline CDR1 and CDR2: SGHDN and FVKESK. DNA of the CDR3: TGTGCCAGCAGCCGAAGGCGAAACACTGAAGCTTTCTTT. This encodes CASSRRRNTEAFF. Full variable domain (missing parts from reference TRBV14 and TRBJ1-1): EAGVTQFPSHSVIEKGQTVTLRCDPISGHDNLYWYRRVMGKEIKFLLHFVKESKQDESGMPNNRFLAERTGGTYSTLKVQPAELEDSGVYFCASSRRRNTEAFFGQGTRLTVV.

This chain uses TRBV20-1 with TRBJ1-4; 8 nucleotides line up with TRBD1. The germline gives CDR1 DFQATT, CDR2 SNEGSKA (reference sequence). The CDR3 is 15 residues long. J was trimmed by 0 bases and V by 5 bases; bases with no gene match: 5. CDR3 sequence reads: CSAADRGTTNEKLFF. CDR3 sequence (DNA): TGCAGTGCTGCCGACAGGGGCACAACTAATGAAAAACTGTTTTTT.

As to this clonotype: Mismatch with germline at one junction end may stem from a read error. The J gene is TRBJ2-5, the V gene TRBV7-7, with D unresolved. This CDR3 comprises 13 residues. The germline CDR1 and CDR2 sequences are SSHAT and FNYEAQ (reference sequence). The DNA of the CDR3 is TGTGTCAGCAGCTTAGCCGAAGAAGAGACCCAGTACTTC. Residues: CVSSLAEEETQYF.